This TCR beta chain was sequenced for a study of T cells expressing NK-cell markers. CDR3 length: 16 amino acids. Germline V gene lookup returns CDR1 SGHRS and CDR2 YFSETQ. TCRdb re-called the 5' RACE reads and catalogs CDR3 proteins one per entry, DNA excluded. The repertoire table contains 500,000 or so distinct CDR3 sequences. Sequencing input: blood T cells: a sorted CD56 or NKG2C T cell subset, CD4+ or CD8+ T cells, or bulk PBMC T cells (not recorded which). The J gene is TRBJ1-3, the V gene TRBV5-1. This TCR was recovered from a man younger than 35 in good health. The chain's CDR3 is CASSLGRPSSGNTIYF.